This T cell receptor (beta chain) was found in a study of T cell responses to AZD1222 COVID-19 vaccine. This clone has more than one count but fewer than ten. TCRdb keeps only in-frame clones here, not all; method: immunoSEQ multiplex PCR. Of roughly 50,000 clones listed, approximately 91% are singletons. V was cut by 6 bases and J by 11 bases, with 20 bases left in between. Germline lookup yields CDR1 SGHRS and CDR2 YFSETQ. The CDR3 totals 13 residues. This chain links TRBV5-1 with TRBJ1-1, with D perhaps TRBD1 (6 bases). The sequencing here drew on peripheral blood, taken 28 days after the second AZD1222 dose. The receptor comes from an adult who received the AZD1222 COVID-19 vaccine. The CDR3 coding sequence is TGCGCCAGCACATTTTCAGGGGATGGGTCGGCTTTCTTT. Protein sequence: CASTFSGDGSAFF.